This T cell receptor beta chain was captured by sequencing in a study of post-analysis software for immune sequencing data. Looking at the study overall: Relapsing-remitting, secondary progressive and progressive-relapsing forms of multiple sclerosis all featured among disease courses. Study outcomes and limitations: Analysis by F measure revealed that same-batch samples clustered strongly together. With TRBV5-6, TRBV5-1 and TRBV20-1 included, about five TRBV segments were more frequent in patients than in controls. Controls significantly exceeded multiple sclerosis patients in normalized Chao1 diversity.

The V and J ends lost 1 base and 4 bases respectively, with 16 bases between them. The CDR3 runs 16 residues. Germline loops: CDR1 SGHTA, CDR2 FQGNSA. Unique molecular identifiers had been added to the TCR beta cDNA libraries. The authors obtained approximately 460,000 cDNA molecules from around 1 to 9.1 million T cells. Each CDR3 protein gets one entry after TCRdb re-called the PCR reads with MiXCR. Found here are about 760,000 distinct CDR3 sequences, roughly 27% of them singletons; the top ten hold roughly 0.57%. About this clonotype itself: The antigen remains unidentified.

This TCR was sampled from a girl aged 5-17 years with multiple sclerosis. The genes are TRBV7-2 and TRBJ1-1; perhaps TRBD1 as D (6 bases). What was sequenced was blood. CDR3 sequence: CASSLVGTGAVTEAFF. The CDR3 DNA is TGTGCCAGCAGCTTAGTAGGGACGGGGGCAGTCACTGAAGCTTTCTTT.